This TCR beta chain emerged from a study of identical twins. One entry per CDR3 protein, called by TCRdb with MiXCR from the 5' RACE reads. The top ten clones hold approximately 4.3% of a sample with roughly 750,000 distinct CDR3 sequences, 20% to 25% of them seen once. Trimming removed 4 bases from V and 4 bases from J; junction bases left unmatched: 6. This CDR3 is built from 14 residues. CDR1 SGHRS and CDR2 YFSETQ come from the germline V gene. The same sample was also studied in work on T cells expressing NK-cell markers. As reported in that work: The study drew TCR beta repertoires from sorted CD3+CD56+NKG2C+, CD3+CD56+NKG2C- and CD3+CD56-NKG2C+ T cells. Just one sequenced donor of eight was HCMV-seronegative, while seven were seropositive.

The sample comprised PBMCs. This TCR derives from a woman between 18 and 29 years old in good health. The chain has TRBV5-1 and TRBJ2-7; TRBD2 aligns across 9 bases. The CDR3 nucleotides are TGCGCCAGCAGCGGTTCGGGACTAGCTTACGAGCAGTACTTC. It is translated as CASSGSGLAYEQYF.